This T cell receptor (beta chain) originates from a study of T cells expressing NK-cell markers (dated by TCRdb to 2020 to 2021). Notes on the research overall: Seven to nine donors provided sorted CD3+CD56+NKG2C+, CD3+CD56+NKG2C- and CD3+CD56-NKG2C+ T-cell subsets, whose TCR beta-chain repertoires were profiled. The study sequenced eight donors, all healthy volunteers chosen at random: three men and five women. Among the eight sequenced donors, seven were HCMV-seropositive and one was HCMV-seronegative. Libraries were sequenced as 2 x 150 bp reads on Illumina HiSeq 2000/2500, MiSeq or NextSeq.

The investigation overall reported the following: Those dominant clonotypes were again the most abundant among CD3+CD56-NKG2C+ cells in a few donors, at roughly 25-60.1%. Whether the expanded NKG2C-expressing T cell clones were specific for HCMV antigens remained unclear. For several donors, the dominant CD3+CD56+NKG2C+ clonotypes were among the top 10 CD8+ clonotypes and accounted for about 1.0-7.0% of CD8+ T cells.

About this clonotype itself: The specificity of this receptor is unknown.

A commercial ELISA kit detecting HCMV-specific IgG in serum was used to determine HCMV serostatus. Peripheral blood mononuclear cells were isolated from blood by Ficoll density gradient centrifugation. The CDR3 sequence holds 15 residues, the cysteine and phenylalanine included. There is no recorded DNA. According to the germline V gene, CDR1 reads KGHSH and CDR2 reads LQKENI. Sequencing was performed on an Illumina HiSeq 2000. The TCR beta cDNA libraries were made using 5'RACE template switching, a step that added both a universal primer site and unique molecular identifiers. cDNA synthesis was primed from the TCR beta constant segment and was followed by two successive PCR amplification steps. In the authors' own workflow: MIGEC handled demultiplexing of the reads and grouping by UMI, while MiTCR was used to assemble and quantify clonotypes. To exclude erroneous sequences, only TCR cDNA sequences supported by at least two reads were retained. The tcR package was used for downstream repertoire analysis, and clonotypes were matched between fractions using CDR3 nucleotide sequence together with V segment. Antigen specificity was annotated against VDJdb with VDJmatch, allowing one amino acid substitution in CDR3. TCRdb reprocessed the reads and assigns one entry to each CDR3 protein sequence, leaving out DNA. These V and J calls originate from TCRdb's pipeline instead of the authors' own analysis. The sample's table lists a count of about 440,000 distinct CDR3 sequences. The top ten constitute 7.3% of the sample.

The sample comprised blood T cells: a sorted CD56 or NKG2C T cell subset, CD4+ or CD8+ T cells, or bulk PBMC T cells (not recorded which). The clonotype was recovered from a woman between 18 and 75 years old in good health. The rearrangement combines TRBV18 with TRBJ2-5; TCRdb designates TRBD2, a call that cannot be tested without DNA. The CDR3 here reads CASSNGLAGGETQYF.